One sample yielded the 6 T cell receptor beta chains listed below, sequenced in a study of T cell changes during pregnancy in multiple sclerosis. Data came from immunoSEQ multiplex PCR; TCRdb stores just in-frame clones and leaves some out. The sample consists of around 39,000 clones, 92% of them appearing once. The material was CD4+ T cells from peripheral blood mononuclear cells, obtained in the third trimester of pregnancy. Receptor source: a female donor in good health, enrolled as a control in a pregnancy study.

The chain recombines TRBV2 with TRBJ1-5; D unresolved. Germline assignment: CDR1 SNHLY and CDR2 FYNNEI. The CDR3 spans 15 residues. V was clipped by 3 bases and J by 0 bases, with 9 bases between them. CDR3 amino acids: CASSEAVFSNQPQHF. The CDR3 DNA follows: TGTGCCAGCAGTGAGGCGGTTTTTAGCAATCAGCCCCAGCATTTT.

This chain links TRBV6-6 with TRBJ1-5; unclear D gene. Germline CDR1 MNHNY, CDR2 SVGAGI (reference sequence). The CDR3 is made up of 14 amino acids. Trimming stripped 0 bases from V and 6 bases from J, with 9 bases between. The CDR3 reads CASSYSPEVQPQHF. The CDR3 nucleotides are TGTGCCAGCAGTTACTCGCCGGAGGTTCAGCCCCAGCATTTT.

This clone was seen once. V usage is TRBV4-2 and J usage is TRBJ2-2; TRBD1 matches 10 bases. After removal of 4 bases from V and 3 bases from J, the junction contained 5 bases not matched to a gene. CDR1 and CDR2 (germline): LGHNA, YNFKEQ. The CDR3 loop spans 16 amino acids. The CDR3 DNA follows: TGTGCCAGCAGCCGCTTTGGACAGGGGGACACCGGGGAGCTGTTTTTT. Its translation: CASSRFGQGDTGELFF.

The chain couples TRBV7-9 to TRBJ2-5, with 7 nucleotides matching TRBD1. The CDR3 extends over 14 amino acids. Germline CDR1 SEHNR, CDR2 FQNEAQ (reference sequence). V was clipped by 6 bases and J by 2 bases; unmatched bases: 6. The DNA for the CDR3 is TGTGCCAGCAGTTCACAGGGGCGACAAGAGACCCAGTACTTC. As protein: CASSSQGRQETQYF.

This sequence joins TRBV14 and TRBJ2-3; D is undetermined. The V gene lost 0 bases and the J gene lost 2 bases, with 12 bases spanning the gap. The CDR3 runs to 16 residues. Germline V gene lookup returns CDR1 SGHDN and CDR2 FVKESK. CDR3: CASSQEGGLPTDTQYF. The CDR3 DNA reads as TGTGCCAGCAGCCAAGAAGGCGGATTGCCCACAGATACGCAGTATTTT.

The chain carries TRBV7-9 and TRBJ1-3, with 10 bases identical to TRBD1. The CDR3 extends over 16 amino acids. Germline assignment: CDR1 SEHNR and CDR2 FQNEAQ (reference sequence). Trimming removed 2 bases from V and 4 bases from J; junction bases left unmatched: 5. The CDR3 DNA reads TGTGCCAGCAGCTTACGGGACAGGGGTTCAGGAAACACCATATATTTT. Translating it yields CASSLRDRGSGNTIYF.